The 17 T cell receptor beta chains below all came from one sample that was sequenced in a study of control samples from healthy donors and cancer patients. Profiled with immunoSEQ multiplex PCR; TCRdb holds only in-frame clones, not every one. The sample lists some 82,000 clones; more than 75% were seen once. The material sequenced was blood. These receptor sequences come from a man in his fifties or sixties in good health.

The chain combines TRBV4-3 with TRBJ2-2; 9 positions match TRBD2. Germline V CDR1 and CDR2: LGHNA, YSLEER. V dropped 2 bases and J dropped 2; count of bases not matched to a gene: 3. The CDR3 contains 16 residues. The CDR3 sequence: CASSQLLAGNTGELFF. The CDR3 bases are TGCGCCAGCAGCCAATTACTAGCGGGTAACACCGGGGAGCTGTTTTTT.

The V gene is TRBV5-5, the J gene TRBJ1-4, with TRBD1 matching over 9 bases. The CDR3 extends over 15 amino acids. With 3 bases clipped from V and 7 bases from J, the junction kept 7 bases outside the gene matches. Germline-derived CDR1 and CDR2 are SGHKS and YYEKEE (reference sequence). The DNA of the CDR3 is TGTGCCAGCAGCTGGTTGACAGGGGGAAGTGAAAAACTGTTTTTT. Translating gives CASSWLTGGSEKLFF.

In DNA form, the CDR3 reads TGTGCCAGCAGTTCGAACGGGGCGAACACTGAAGCTTTCTTT. This sequence encodes CASSSNGANTEAFF. V is TRBV5-8 and J is TRBJ1-1; maybe TRBD1 (5 bases). V was cut by 5 bases and J by 1 base, with 12 bases left in between. The CDR3 runs 14 residues. Per germline, CDR1 SGHTS and CDR2 YDEGEE.

This chain joins TRBV7-2 and TRBJ2-2, with TRBD2 matching over 9 bases. Germline V gene data show CDR1 as SGHTA and CDR2 as FQGNSA. This CDR3 spans 15 amino acids. The V segment lost 1 base and the J segment 8 bases; nucleotides outside the gene matches: 5. CDR3 loop: CASSLDQREAGELFF. The CDR3 DNA reads as TGTGCCAGCAGCTTAGACCAGCGGGAGGCAGGGGAGCTGTTTTTT.

The chain has TRBV6-4 and TRBJ1-1, with D maybe TRBD1 (6 bases). Germline V gene lookup returns CDR1 MRHNA and CDR2 SNTAGT. V shed 5 bases and J shed 2 bases, with 9 bases lying between them. This CDR3 has 13 residues. CDR3 nucleotide sequence: TGTGCCAGCAGTACAGGGTTAAACACTGAAGCTTTCTTT. Translation: CASSTGLNTEAFF.

J is TRBJ1-2 and V is TRBV10-3; 8 bases are shared with TRBD1. CDR3 length equals 15 residues. CDR1 is ENHRY, CDR2 SYGVKD, per germline. The V segment lost 10 bases and the J segment 0 bases; nucleotides outside the gene matches: 10. In DNA, the CDR3 is TGTGCCACACTTATGACAGGGGCTGCTAACTATGGCTACACCTTC. As protein: CATLMTGAANYGYTF.

This chain connects TRBV23-1 to TRBJ1-2, with 8 nucleotides matching TRBD1. TRBV23-1 is an open reading frame, and its role is uncertain. Losses at the gene ends were 4 bases for V and 3 bases for J; bases not matched to a gene: 19. CDR3 length: 19 residues. Written as DNA, the CDR3 is TGCGCCAGCAGTCCCCGGGATAAGACAGGGGCCGGGAGCGACTATGGCTACACCTTC. Translated: CASSPRDKTGAGSDYGYTF.

The genes are TRBV30 and TRBJ1-2; 11 positions match TRBD1. Looked up from germline, CDR1 is GTSNPN and CDR2 is SVGIG (reference sequence). The CDR3 contains 14 residues. V trimming: 7 bases; J trimming: 4 bases; junction bases outside the gene matches: 8. In DNA, the CDR3 is TGTGCCTTTTCCCGGGACAGGGGGTTCTATGGCTACACCTTC. Its translation: CAFSRDRGFYGYTF.

The V call is TRBV19, the J call TRBJ2-3, with D possibly called TRBD1 or TRBD2 (5 bases each). Trimming stripped 5 bases from V and 5 bases from J, with 11 bases between. Per germline, CDR1 LNHDA and CDR2 SQIVND (reference sequence). This CDR3 has 13 amino acids. CDR3 loop: CASSAGSLDTQYF. In DNA form, the CDR3 reads TGTGCCAGTAGTGCAGGGAGCTTAGATACGCAGTATTTT.

V gene TRBV19 combines with J gene TRBJ1-1, with D hard to call. Germline V gene sequence: CDR1 LNHDA, CDR2 SQIVND (reference sequence). There are 13 residues in the CDR3. The V end was cut by 7 bases, the J end by 3 bases, with 12 bases between. This CDR3 reads CASKLTADTEAFF. As DNA, the CDR3 is TGTGCCAGTAAACTTACGGCGGACACTGAAGCTTTCTTT.

V and J are TRBV7-3 and TRBJ2-5; TRBD1 matches 9 bases. The CDR3 contains 15 residues. CDR1 SGHTA and CDR2 FQGTGA come from the germline V gene. After removal of 4 bases from V and 4 bases from J, the junction contained 7 bases not matched to a gene. The CDR3 nucleotides read TGTGCCAGCAGCTGGGGGACAGGGCTGGGAGAGACCCAGTACTTC. It codes for CASSWGTGLGETQYF.

The chain combines TRBV5-6 with TRBJ2-1; D is uncertain. This CDR3 has 13 residues. Germline loops: CDR1 SGHDT, CDR2 YYEEEE. Deletions cut 2 bases from V and 1 base from J, with 4 bases between. CDR3 loop: CASSLVSYNEQFF. The CDR3 DNA is TGTGCCAGCAGCTTAGTATCCTACAATGAGCAGTTCTTC.

The CDR3 protein is CSVEGQGGSYEQYF. As DNA, the CDR3 is TGCAGCGTTGAGGGACAGGGAGGATCCTACGAGCAGTACTTC. The chain links TRBV29-1 to TRBJ2-7; 9 bases fit TRBD1. CDR1 SQVTM and CDR2 ANQGSEA come from the germline V gene. The CDR3 consists of 14 residues. After removal of 3 bases from V and 1 base from J, the junction contained 4 bases not matched to a gene.

This chain links TRBV4-3 with TRBJ1-2; TRBD1 matches 7 bases. The V gene end was trimmed by 0 bases and the J gene end by 3 bases; junction bases not matched to a gene: 10. The CDR3 has 17 residues. Per the germline V gene, CDR1 is LGHNA and CDR2 is YSLEER. CDR3 DNA: TGCGCCAGCAGCCAAGATATGTTGACAGGGCGGGACTATGGCTACACCTTC. As protein: CASSQDMLTGRDYGYTF.

V gene TRBV7-9 combines with J gene TRBJ1-2; no reliable D call. The CDR3 loop spans 11 amino acids. Germline-derived CDR1 and CDR2 are SEHNR and FQNEAQ (reference sequence). V was pared by 8 bases and J by 6 bases, with 10 bases between. The CDR3 sequence is CASPDGNGYTF. DNA for the CDR3: TGTGCCAGCCCGGACGGAAATGGCTACACCTTC.

The chain uses TRBV7-8 and TRBJ2-6, with D perhaps matching TRBD1 or TRBD2 (5 bases each). The V end was cut by 1 base, the J end by 3 bases, with 10 bases between. Germline V gene data show CDR1 as SGHVS and CDR2 as FQNEAQ. The CDR3 totals 16 residues. CDR3 protein: CASSLGGSHGANVLTF. The CDR3 DNA reads as TGTGCCAGCAGCTTAGGGGGGTCTCATGGGGCCAACGTCCTGACTTTC.

V gene TRBV15 combines with J gene TRBJ2-1, with TRBD2 matching over 10 bases. Germline V lookup: CDR1 LNHNV, CDR2 YYDKDF (reference sequence). V dropped 0 bases and J dropped 5; count of bases not matched to a gene: 16. The CDR3 runs 20 residues. This CDR3 reads CATSRDLAGIGLAGDNEQFF. The CDR3 region has the DNA TGTGCCACCAGCAGAGATTTGGCAGGGATCGGCCTAGCGGGAGACAATGAGCAGTTCTTC.